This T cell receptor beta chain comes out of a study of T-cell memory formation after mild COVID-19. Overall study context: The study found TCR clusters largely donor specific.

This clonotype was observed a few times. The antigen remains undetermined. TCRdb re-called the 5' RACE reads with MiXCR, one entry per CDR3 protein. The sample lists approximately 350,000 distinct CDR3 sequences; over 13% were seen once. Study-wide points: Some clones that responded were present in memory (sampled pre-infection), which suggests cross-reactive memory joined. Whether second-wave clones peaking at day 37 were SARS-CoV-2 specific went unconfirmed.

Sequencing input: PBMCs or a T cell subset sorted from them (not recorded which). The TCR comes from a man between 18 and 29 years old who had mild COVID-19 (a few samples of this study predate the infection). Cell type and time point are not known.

In DNA, the CDR3 is TGCAGCGTTGTTGGGGGCGCCTACAATGAGCAGTTCTTC. As protein: CSVVGGAYNEQFF. This chain uses TRBV29-1 with TRBJ2-1, with D perhaps matching TRBD1 (6 bases). Trimming took 4 bases from V and 2 from J, leaving 9 bases between them. CDR3 length: 13 amino acids. CDR1 SQVTM and CDR2 ANQGSEA come from the germline V gene.